This TCR beta chain was observed in a study of beta chain features in type 1 diabetes. The study, taken as a whole, reports: The study found moderately but significantly shorter TCRB CDR3s in all four CD4+ subsets of Type 1 diabetes patients.

Isolated RNA was reverse transcribed in full, so expressed TCRB transcripts were sequenced. Produced via immunoSEQ multiplex PCR; TCRdb's table is partial and in-frame only. The sample lists 350,000 to 400,000 clones, roughly an eighth occurring once. This clone was counted only a few times. Antigen: not known. The CDR3 has 15 amino acids. Per germline, CDR1 SGHRS and CDR2 YFSETQ. V was clipped by 4 bases and J by 5 bases; unmatched bases: 7. The chain couples TRBV5-1 to TRBJ2-7, with 12 bases that match TRBD1. The receptor was isolated from a woman younger than 35 with type 1 diabetes. The sample was naive CD4+ T cells from blood. DNA for the CDR3: TGCGCCAGCAGCCCGTTGGGGACAGGGGGCAACGAGCAGTACTTC. The encoded protein is CASSPLGTGGNEQYF.